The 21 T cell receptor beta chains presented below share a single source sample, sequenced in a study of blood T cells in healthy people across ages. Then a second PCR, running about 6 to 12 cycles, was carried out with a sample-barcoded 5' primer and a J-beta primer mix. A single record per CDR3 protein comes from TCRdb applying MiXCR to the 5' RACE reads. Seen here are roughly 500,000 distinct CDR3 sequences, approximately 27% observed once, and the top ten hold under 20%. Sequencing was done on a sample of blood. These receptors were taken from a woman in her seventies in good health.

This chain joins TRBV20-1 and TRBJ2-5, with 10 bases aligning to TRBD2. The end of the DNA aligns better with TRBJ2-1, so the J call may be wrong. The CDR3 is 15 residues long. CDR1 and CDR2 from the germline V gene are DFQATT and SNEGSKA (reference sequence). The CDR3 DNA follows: TGCAGTGCTAGAGATCCCAGCGGGGGGGTAGGTGAGCAGTTCTTC. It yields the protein CSARDPSGGVGEQFF.

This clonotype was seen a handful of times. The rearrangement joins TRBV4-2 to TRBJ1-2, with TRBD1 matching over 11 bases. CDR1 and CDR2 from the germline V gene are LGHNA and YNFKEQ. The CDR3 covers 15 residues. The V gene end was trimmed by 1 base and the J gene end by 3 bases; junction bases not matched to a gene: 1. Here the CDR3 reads CASSQGTGGDYGYTF. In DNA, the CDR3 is TGTGCCAGCAGCCAAGGGACAGGGGGCGACTATGGCTACACCTTC.

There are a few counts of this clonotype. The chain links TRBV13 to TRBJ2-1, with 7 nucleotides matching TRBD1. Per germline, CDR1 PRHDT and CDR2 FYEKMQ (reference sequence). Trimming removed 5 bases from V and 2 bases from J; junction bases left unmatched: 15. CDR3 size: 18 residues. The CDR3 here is CASSQLSWDSPTYNEQFF. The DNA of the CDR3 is TGTGCCAGCAGCCAACTATCGTGGGACAGCCCGACCTACAATGAGCAGTTCTTC.

As DNA, the CDR3 is TGTGCCAGCAGCTTAGCTGGAGGCGACTCTGGAAACACCATATATTTT. It specifies CASSLAGGDSGNTIYF. The chain employs TRBV7-9 and TRBJ1-3, with D uncertain. The germline V gene has CDR1 SEHNR and CDR2 FQNEAQ (reference sequence). Trimming removed 0 bases at V and 0 bases at J, with 9 bases between. The CDR3 runs 16 residues.

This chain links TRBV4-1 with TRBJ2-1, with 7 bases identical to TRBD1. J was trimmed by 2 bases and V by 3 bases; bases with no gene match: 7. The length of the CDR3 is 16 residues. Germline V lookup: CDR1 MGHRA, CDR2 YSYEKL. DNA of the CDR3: TGCGCCAGCAGCCAGGCCCTTGGGACAGCCTACAATGAGCAGTTCTTC. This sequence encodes CASSQALGTAYNEQFF.

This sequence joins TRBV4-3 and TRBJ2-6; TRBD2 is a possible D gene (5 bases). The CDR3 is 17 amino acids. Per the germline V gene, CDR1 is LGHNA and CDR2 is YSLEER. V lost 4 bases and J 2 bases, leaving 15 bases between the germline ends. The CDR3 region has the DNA TGCGCCAGCAGCCGTCGGAGGAGTGGCACTGGGGCCAACGTCCTGACTTTC. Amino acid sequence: CASSRRRSGTGANVLTF.

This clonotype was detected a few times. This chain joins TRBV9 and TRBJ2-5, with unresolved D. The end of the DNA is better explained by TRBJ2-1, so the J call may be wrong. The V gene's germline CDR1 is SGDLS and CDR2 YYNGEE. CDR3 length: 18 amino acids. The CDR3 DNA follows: TGTGCCAGCAGCGTAGGCCCCCCAGCGCTGCCTGCCTACAATGAGCAGTTCTTC. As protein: CASSVGPPALPAYNEQFF.

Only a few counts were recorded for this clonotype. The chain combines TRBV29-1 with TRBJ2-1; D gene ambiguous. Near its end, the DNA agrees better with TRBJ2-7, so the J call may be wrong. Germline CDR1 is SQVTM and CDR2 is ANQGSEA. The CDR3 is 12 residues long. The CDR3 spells CSVEDNSNEQYF. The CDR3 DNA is TGCAGCGTTGAAGATAATTCGAACGAGCAGTACTTC.

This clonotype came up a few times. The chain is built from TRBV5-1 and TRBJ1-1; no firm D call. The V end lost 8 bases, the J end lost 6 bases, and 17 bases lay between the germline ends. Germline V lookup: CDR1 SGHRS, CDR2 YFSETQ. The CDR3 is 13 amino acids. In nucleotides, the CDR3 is TGCGCCAGTAGAACGACCGGGAAACCTGAAGCTTTCTTT. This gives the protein CASRTTGKPEAFF.

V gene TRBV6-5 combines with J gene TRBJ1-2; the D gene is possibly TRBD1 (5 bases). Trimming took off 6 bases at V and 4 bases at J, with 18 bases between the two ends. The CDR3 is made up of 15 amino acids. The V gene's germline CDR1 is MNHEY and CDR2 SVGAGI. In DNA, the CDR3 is TGTGCCAGCAGCTCCACTGGGGGAGGAGGCTATGGCTACACCTTC. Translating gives CASSSTGGGGYGYTF.

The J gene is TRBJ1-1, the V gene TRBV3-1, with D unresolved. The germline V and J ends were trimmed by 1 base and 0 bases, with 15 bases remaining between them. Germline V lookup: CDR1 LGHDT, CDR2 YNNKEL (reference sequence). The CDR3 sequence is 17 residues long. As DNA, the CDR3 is TGTGCCAGCAGCCAAGGAATTGGGCGACTCTTGAACACTGAAGCTTTCTTT. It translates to CASSQGIGRLLNTEAFF.

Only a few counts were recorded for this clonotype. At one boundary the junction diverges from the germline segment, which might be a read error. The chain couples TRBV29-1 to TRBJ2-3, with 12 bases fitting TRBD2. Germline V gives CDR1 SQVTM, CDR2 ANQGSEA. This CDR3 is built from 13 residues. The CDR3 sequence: CSVLAGGADTQYF. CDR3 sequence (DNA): TGCAGCGTTCTAGCGGGGGGGGCAGATACGCAGTACTTT.

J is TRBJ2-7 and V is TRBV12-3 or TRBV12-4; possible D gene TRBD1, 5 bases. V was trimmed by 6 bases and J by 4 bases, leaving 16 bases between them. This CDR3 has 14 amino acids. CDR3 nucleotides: TGTGCCAGCAGACCCGCGGCAGGGCATTACGAGCAGTACTTC. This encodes CASRPAAGHYEQYF.

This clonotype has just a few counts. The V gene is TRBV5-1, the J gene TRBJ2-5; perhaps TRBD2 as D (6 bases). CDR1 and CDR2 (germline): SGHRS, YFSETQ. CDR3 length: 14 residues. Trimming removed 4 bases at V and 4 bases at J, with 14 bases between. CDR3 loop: CASSGGGGVETQYF. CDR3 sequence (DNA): TGCGCCAGCAGCGGAGGCGGCGGGGTAGAGACCCAGTACTTC.

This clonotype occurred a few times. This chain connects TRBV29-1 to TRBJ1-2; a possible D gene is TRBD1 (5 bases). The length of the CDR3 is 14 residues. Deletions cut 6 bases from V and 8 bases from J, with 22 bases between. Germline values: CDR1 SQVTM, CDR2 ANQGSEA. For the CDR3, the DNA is TGCAGCGTGGGAACTCCGGGACCCCAAGCAGGCTACACCTTC. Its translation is CSVGTPGPQAGYTF.

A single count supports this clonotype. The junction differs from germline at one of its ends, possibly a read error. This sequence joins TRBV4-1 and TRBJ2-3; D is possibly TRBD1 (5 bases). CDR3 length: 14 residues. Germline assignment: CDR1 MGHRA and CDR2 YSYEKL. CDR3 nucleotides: TGCGCCAGCAGCCAAGACCCGCGGACACCAGATAAGTGTTTT. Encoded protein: CASSQDPRTPDKCF.

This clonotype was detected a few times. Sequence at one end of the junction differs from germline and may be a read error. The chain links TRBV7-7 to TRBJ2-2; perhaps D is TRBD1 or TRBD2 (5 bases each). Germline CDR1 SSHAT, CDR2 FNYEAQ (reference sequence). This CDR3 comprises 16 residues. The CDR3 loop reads CASSINPGPNTGELFF. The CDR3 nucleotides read TGTGCTAGCAGCATTAACCCGGGACCAAACACCGGGGAGCTGTTTTTT.

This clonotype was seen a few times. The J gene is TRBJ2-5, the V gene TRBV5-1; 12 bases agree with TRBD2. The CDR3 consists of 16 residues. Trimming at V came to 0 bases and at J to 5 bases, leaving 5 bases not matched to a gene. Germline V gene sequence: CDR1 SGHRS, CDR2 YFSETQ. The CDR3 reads CASSLGTSGVGETQYF. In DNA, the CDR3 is TGCGCCAGCAGCTTGGGGACTAGCGGGGTCGGGGAGACCCAGTACTTC.

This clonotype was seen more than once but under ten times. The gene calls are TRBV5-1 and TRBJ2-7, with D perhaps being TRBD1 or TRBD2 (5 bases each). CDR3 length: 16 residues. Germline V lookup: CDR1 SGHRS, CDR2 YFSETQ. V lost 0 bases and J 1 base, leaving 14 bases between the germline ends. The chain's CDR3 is CASSLGDGGRSYEQYF. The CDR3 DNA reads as TGCGCCAGCAGCTTGGGGGACGGTGGAAGGTCCTACGAGCAGTACTTC. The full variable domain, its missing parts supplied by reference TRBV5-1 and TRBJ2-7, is KAGVTQTPRYLIKTRGQQVTLSCSPISGHRSVSWYQQTPGQGLQFLFEYFSETQRNKGNFPGRFSGRQFSNSRSEMNVSTLELGDSALYLCASSLGDGGRSYEQYFGPGTRLTVT.

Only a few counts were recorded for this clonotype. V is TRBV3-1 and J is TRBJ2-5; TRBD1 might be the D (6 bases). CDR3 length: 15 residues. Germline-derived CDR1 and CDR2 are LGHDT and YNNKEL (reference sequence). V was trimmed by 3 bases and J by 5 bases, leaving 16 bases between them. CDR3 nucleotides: TGTGCCAGCAGCCAGAACCCTCAGGGGCCGGAGACCCAGTACTTC. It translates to CASSQNPQGPETQYF.

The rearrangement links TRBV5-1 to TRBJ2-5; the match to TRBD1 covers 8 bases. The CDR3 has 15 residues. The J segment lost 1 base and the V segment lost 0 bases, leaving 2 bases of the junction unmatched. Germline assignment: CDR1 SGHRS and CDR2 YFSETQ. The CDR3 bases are TGCGCCAGCAGCTTGGTGGACAGGGTCCAAGAGACCCAGTACTTC. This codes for CASSLVDRVQETQYF.